This T cell receptor beta chain was captured by sequencing in a study of early T cells in non-severe SARS-CoV-2 infection. Whole-study context: Chains were unpaired, as sequencing was done on bulk RNA from unsorted whole blood.

Study observations and caveats: VDJdb matching favored anti-spike CD8 responses, missing private and CD4 specificities.

This CDR3 has 13 residues. Trimming left V 0 bases short and J 4 bases short, with 6 bases between. The germline gives CDR1 LGHDT, CDR2 YNNKEL (reference sequence). This clonotype was seen at least ten times. Its antigen remains unidentified. Researchers attached unique molecular identifiers to individual cDNA molecules. TCRdb used MiXCR to reprocess the 5' RACE reads, holding one entry per CDR3 protein. The table records approximately 42,000 distinct CDR3 sequences, 5.5% to 7.5% of them present only once. The genes are TRBV3-1 and TRBJ1-1; D gene ambiguous. The sample comprised whole blood. This clonotype originated in an adult who was a healthcare worker with PCR-confirmed SARS-CoV-2 infection or an uninfected control (not recorded which). CDR3 nucleotides: TGTGCCAGCAGCCAAGAGGGGTCCACTGAAGCTTTCTTT. Translated, it gives CASSQEGSTEAFF.